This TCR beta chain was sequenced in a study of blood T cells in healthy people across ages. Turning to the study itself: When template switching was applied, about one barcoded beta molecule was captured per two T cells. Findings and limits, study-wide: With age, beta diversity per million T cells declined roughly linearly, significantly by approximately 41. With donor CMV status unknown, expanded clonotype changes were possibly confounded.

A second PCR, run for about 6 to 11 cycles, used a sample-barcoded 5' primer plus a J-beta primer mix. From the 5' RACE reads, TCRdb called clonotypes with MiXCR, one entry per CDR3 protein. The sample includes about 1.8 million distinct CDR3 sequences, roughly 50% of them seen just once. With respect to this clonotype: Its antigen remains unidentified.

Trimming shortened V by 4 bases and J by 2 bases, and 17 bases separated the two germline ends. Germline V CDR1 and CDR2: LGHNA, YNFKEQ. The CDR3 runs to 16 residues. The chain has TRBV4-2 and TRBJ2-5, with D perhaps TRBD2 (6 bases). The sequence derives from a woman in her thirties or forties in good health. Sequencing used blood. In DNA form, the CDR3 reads TGTGCCAGCAGCCTAAGCGGTAGCGGACCTCAAGAGACCCAGTACTTC. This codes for CASSLSGSGPQETQYF.